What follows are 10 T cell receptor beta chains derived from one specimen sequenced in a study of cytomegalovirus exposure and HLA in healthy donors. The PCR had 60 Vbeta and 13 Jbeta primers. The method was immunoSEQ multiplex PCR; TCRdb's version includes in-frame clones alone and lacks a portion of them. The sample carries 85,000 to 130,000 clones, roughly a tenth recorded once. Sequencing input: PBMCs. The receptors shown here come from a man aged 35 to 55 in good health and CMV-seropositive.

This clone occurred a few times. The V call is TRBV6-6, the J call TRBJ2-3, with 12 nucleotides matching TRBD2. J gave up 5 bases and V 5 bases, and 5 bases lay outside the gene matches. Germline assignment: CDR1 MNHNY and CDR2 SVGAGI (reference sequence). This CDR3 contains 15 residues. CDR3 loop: CASSRTSGTIDTQYF. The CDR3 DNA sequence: TGTGCCAGCAGTAGGACTAGCGGGACCATAGATACGCAGTATTTT.

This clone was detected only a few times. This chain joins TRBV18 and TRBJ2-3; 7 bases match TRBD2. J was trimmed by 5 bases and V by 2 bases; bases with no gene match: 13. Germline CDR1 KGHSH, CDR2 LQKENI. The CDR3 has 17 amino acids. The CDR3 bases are TGTGCCAGCTCACCATCATTGGGCGGGAGCTCCGGAGATACGCAGTATTTT. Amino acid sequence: CASSPSLGGSSGDTQYF.

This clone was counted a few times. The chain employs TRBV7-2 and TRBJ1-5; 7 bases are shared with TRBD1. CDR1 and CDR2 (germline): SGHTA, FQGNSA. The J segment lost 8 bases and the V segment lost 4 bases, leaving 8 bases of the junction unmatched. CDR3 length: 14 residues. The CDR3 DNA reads TGTGCCAGCAGCTCCACAGGGGTGGGGGAGCCCCAGCATTTT. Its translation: CASSSTGVGEPQHF.

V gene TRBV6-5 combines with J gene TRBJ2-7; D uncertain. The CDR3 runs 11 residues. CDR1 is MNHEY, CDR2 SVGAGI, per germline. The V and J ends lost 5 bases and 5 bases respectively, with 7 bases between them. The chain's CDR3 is CASSNINEQYF. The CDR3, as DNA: TGTGCCAGCAGTAACATCAACGAGCAGTACTTC.

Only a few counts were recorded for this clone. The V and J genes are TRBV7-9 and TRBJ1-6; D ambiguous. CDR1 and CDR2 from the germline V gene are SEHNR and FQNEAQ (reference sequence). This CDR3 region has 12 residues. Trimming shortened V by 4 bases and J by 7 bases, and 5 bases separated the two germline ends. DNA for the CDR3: TGTGCCAGCAGCTATCCAAATTCACCCCTCCACTTT. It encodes CASSYPNSPLHF.

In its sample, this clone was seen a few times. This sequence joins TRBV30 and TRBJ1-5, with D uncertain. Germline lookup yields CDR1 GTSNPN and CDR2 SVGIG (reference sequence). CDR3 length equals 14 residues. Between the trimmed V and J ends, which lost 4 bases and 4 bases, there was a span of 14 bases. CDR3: CAWTTGFENQPQHF. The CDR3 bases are TGTGCCTGGACAACCGGTTTTGAGAATCAGCCCCAGCATTTT.

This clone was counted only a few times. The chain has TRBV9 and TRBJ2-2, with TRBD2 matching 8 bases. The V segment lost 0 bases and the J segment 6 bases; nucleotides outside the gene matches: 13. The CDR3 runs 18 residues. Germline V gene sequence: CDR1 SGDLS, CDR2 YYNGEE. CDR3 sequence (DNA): TGTGCCAGCAGCGTAGTCCCAAGGACTAGCCTGATAGCCGGGGAGCTGTTTTTT. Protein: CASSVVPRTSLIAGELFF.

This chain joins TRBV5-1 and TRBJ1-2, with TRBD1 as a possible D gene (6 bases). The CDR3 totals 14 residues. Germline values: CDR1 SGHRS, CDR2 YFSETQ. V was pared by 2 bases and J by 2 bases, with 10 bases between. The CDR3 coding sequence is TGCGCCAGCAGCTTAGGGGGGGAGAACTATGGCTACACCTTC. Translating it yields CASSLGGENYGYTF.

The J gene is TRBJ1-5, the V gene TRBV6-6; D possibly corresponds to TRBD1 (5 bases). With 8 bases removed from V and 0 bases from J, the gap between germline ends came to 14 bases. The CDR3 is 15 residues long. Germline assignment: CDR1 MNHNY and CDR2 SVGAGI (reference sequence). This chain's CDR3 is CASWGVDYSNQPQHF. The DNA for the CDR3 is TGTGCCAGCTGGGGGGTTGACTATAGCAATCAGCCCCAGCATTTT.

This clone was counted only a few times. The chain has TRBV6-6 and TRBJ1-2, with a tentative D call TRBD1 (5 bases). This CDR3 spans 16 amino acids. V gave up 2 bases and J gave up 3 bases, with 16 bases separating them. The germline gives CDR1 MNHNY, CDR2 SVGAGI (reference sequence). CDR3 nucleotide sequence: TGTGCCAGCAGTTACACCTTCCTAAGGGGTGACTATGGCTACACCTTC. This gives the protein CASSYTFLRGDYGYTF.